This TCR beta chain appears in the sequencing data of a study of T cell repertoires in cytomegalovirus infection (dated by TCRdb to about 2019). As for the study more broadly: The HLA type of each donor mattered for the analysis, because public TCR beta signatures pointed to carriage of CMV infection along with the matching HLA type.

A distance of 10 bases separates the germline ends of V and J, which lose 1 base and 3 bases respectively. The CDR3 sequence holds 14 residues, the cysteine and phenylalanine included. Left in the record is the CDR3 DNA by itself, 42 bases read in frame from the first base. CDR1 and CDR2 are read off the germline V gene as SGHTA and FQGNSA. This clonotype was counted at least ten times. It has no known antigen specificity. Base qualities are missing; no much larger clone stands one base away. Findings and caveats that apply to the study as a whole: The ex vivo response was dominated by HLA-C-restricted CMV-specific TCR beta clonotypes, which also provided the single most frequent clonotype in two of eight donors. In both this cohort and an independent cohort of 352 donors, the cumulative frequency of public TCR beta family members distinguished carriers of CMV infection plus the relevant HLA type.

Sequencing relied on an Illumina HiSeq 1500. TCRdb trimmed public reads at Q25 via fastp, called clones via MiXCR and kept in-frame beta chains. Rows are unified per CDR3 protein, each entry keeping the most common DNA and genes. The sample table holds 250,000 to 350,000 distinct CDR3 sequences, of which roughly 26% were seen once. Of the sample, approximately 15% falls within the top ten clones. The sequence is built from TRBV7-2 and TRBJ2-7; a tentative D match to TRBD1 spans 6 bases. The source material was PBMCs. The clonotype comes from a human donor in good health (CMV status not recorded). Some clones in this sample may be carry-over from other donors' samples. The CDR3: CASSLGGLNYEQYF. The sequenced DNA is TGTGCCAGCAGCTTAGGGGGGCTCAACTACGAGCAGTACTTC.